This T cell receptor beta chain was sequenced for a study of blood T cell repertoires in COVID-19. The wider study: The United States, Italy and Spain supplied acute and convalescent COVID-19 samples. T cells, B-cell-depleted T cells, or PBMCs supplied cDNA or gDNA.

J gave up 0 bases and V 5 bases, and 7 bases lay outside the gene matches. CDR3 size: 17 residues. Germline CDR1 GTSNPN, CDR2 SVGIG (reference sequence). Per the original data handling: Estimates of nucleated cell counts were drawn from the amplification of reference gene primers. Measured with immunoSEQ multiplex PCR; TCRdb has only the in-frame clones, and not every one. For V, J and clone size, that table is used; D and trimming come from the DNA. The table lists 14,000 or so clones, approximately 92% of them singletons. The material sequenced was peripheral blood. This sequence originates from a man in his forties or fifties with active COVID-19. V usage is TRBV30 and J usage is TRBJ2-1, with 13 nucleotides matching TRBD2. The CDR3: CAWGGLAGLSSYNEQFF. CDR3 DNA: TGTGCCTGGGGGGGACTAGCGGGGCTGAGCTCCTACAATGAGCAGTTCTTC.